A selection of T cell receptor beta chains follows, all from one sample in a study of cytomegalovirus exposure and HLA in healthy donors. TCRdb's copy holds only in-frame clones and misses some; the assay was immunoSEQ multiplex PCR. The repertoire holds about 150,000 clones, with about two thirds as singletons. The specimen sequenced was PBMCs. These receptors were collected from a woman between 55 and 75 years old in good health and CMV-seropositive. Each CDR3 is given with its conserved first and last residue.

j_call | v_call | cdr3_aa
TRBJ2-7 | TRBV27 | CASSFGGRYEQYF
TRBJ1-2 | TRBV5-1 | CASSLEGGYGYTF
TRBJ1-5 | TRBV6-1 | CASRIQGNQPQHF
TRBJ1-1 | TRBV14 | CASSQDLGNLWTEAFF
TRBJ2-2 | TRBV30 | CAWSPRTGELFF
TRBJ2-5 | TRBV28 | CASSPRAGYQETQYF
TRBJ2-7 | TRBV7-9 | CASSLGDEQYF
TRBJ2-3 | TRBV7-3 | CASSLSADTQYF
TRBJ2-7 | TRBV27 | CASSLGTGGTYEQYF
TRBJ1-1 | TRBV18 | CASSPVGETEAFF
TRBJ2-1 | TRBV5-1 | CASSSLAGGALNEQFF
TRBJ2-7 | TRBV25-1 | CASSEFRGEQYF
TRBJ2-5 | TRBV29-1 | CSVEARYQETQYF
TRBJ1-1 | TRBV28 | CASSSPRIKYTEAFF
TRBJ1-1 | TRBV4-1 | CASSLNTGNTEAFF
TRBJ1-1 | TRBV2 | CASSVQGDTEAFF
TRBJ2-5 | TRBV27 | CASSMGRETQYF
TRBJ1-2 | TRBV27 | CASSSSSLRGYTF
TRBJ2-7 | TRBV6-1 | CASSEMTTISYEQYF
TRBJ1-1 | TRBV15 | CATSHGGDTEAFF
TRBJ2-1 | TRBV5-4 | CASSPGSGGRTYNEQFF
TRBJ1-3 | TRBV28 | CASTFSGRVLSGNTIYF
TRBJ1-5 | TRBV19 | CASSTQRRDFNQPQHF
TRBJ1-5 | TRBV6-1 | CASNDRGRGQPQHF
TRBJ2-3 | TRBV27 | CASSLSSGVSTDTQYF
TRBJ1-2 | TRBV28 | CASRGGANYGYTF
TRBJ1-2 | TRBV27 | CASSLLTGSGYTF
TRBJ1-2 | TRBV2 | CASSEGPALGGYTF
TRBJ2-7 | TRBV30 | CAWSLAGGGPGQYF
TRBJ2-1 | TRBV19 | CASSDDRGSYNEQFF
TRBJ2-5 | TRBV5-1 | CASSADRVETQYF
TRBJ2-2 | TRBV5-1 | CASSLSVTGSSTGELFF
TRBJ1-1 | TRBV5-4 | CASSLDLQSRTEAFF
- | TRBV27 | CASSSRQGSYEQYF
TRBJ1-6 | TRBV7-9 | CASSLDQGRSPLHF
TRBJ2-5 | TRBV28 | CASSPYGTGEETQYF
TRBJ1-1 | TRBV18 | CASSPGLNTEAFF
TRBJ2-3 | TRBV7-2 | CASSPGLAGGSYF
TRBJ2-1 | TRBV4-2 | CASSQEGTAVNEQFF
TRBJ1-1 | TRBV6-5 | CASRDRRMNTEAFF
TRBJ1-5 | TRBV10-3 | CAISESTGKHQPQHF
TRBJ2-2 | TRBV6-5 | CASSYSLGLNTGELFF
TRBJ1-1 | TRBV19 | CASSISGGLGTEAFF
TRBJ2-1 | TRBV11-2 | CASSLVFARGPYNEQFF